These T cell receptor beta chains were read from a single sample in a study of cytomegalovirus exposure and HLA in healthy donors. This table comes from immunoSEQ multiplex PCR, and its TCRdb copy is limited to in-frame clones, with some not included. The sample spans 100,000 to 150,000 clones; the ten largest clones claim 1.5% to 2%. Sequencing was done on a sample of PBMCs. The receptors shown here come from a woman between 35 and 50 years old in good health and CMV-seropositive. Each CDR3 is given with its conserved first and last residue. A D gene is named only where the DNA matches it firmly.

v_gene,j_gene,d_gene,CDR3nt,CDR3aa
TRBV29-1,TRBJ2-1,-,TGCAGCGTTTCAAAGGAGGGGGCATTTAATGAGCAGTTCTTC,CSVSKEGAFNEQFF
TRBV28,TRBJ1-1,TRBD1,TGTGCCAGCAGCTCCGGGACAGGGAAGACTGAAGCTTTCTTT,CASSSGTGKTEAFF
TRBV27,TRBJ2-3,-,TGTGCCAGCAGTCTAAGGAGGGGGGGCGCAGATACGCAGTATTTT,CASSLRRGGADTQYF
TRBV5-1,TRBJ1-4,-,TGCGCCAGCAGCTTGGGACTCTCAACTAATGAAAAACTGTTTTTT,CASSLGLSTNEKLFF
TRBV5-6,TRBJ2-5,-,TGTGCCAGCAGCATTGGACAGGGAGGGAAAGAGACCCAGTACTTC,CASSIGQGGKETQYF
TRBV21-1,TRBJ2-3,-,TGTGCCAGCAGCAAAGTGAGGGGCACAGATACGCAGTATTTT,CASSKVRGTDTQYF
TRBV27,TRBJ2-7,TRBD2,TGTGCCAGCGAAATTCGGACTAGACTCTTCCCGAGCTCCTACGAGCAGTACTTC,CASEIRTRLFPSSYEQYF
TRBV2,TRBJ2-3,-,TGTGCCAGCACAGACGGAGTGGCAGATACGCAGTATTTT,CASTDGVADTQYF
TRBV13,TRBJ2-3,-,TGTGCCAGCTCCGCCGGTGAGGATACGCAGTATTTT,CASSAGEDTQYF
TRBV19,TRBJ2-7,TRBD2,TGTGCCAGTAGTATCTTCAGCGGGACTAGCTCCTACGAGCAGTACTTC,CASSIFSGTSSYEQYF
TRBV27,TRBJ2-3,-,TGTGCCGCCTGGGACTCCACTTTAGATACGCAGTATTTT,CAAWDSTLDTQYF
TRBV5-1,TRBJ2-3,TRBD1,TGCGCCAGCAGCTCCTCGAGGACAGGGAATGCTGATACGCAGTATTTT,CASSSSRTGNADTQYF
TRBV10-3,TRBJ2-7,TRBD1,TGTGCCATCAGTGAGGGGGGACAGGGATACTACGAGCAGTACTTC,CAISEGGQGYYEQYF
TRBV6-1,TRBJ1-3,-,TGTGCCAGCAGTGAGCTAGGATTCTCTGGAAACACCATATATTTT,CASSELGFSGNTIYF
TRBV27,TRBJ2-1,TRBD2,TGTGCCAGCAGTCGCCGGGAGGGCCTAGGTAATGAGCAGTTCTTC,CASSRREGLGNEQFF
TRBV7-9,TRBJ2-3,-,TGTGCCAGCAGCCAAGTACTAGGGGAGGGGGGAACGCAGTATTTT,CASSQVLGEGGTQYF
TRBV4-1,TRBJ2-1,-,TGCGCCAGCAGCCAAGATCTGGGGGAGCGACAGGCGCTGTTCTTC,CASSQDLGERQALFF
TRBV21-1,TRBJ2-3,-,TGTGCCAGTAGGACAGGGCAAGATACGCAGTATTTT,CASRTGQDTQYF
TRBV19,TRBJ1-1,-,TGTGCCAGTAGTCCTCCAACAGGGAACACTGAAGCTTTCTTT,CASSPPTGNTEAFF
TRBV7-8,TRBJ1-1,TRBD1,TGTGCCAGCACCAGGACAGGGATGACTGAAGCTTTCTTT,CASTRTGMTEAFF
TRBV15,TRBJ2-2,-,TGTGCCACCACTAGAGGGAGGGACAGGTTGACCGGGGAGCTGTTTTTT,CATTRGRDRLTGELFF
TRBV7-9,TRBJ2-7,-,TGTGCCAGCAGCTTAAAAATCGGCGAGCAGTACTTC,CASSLKIGEQYF
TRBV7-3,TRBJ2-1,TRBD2,TGTGCCAGCAGCTTAGGCCGCCTGGCGGGAGGGTTAAATGAGCAGTTCTTC,CASSLGRLAGGLNEQFF
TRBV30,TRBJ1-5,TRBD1,TGTGCCTGGAGTCCTCGGGACAGGGGGCCCTATCAGCCCCAGCATTTT,CAWSPRDRGPYQPQHF
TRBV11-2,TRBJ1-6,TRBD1,TGTGCCAGCAGACGGACCGGGACAGTAAATTCACCCCTCCACTTT,CASRRTGTVNSPLHF
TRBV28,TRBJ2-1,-,TGTGCCAGCAGTTCCACCGGATCTGGGCCTTTGCGGGGCGCCTCCTACAATGAGCAGTTCTTC,CASSSTGSGPLRGASYNEQFF
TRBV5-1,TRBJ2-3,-,TGCGCCAGCAGCACAGGCCCCACAGATACGCAGTATTTT,CASSTGPTDTQYF